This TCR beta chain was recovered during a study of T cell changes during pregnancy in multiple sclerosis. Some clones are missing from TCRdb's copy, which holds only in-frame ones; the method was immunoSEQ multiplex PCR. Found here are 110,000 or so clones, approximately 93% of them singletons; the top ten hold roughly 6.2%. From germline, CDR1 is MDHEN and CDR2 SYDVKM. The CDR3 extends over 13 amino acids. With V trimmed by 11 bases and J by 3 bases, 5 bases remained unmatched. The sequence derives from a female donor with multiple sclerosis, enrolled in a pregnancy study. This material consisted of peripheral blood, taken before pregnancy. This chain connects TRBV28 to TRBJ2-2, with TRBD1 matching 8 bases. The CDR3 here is CAHNRGDTGELFF. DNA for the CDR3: TGTGCCCACAACAGGGGGGACACCGGGGAGCTGTTTTTT. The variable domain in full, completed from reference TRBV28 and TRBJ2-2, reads DVKVTQSSRYLVKRTGEKVFLECVQDMDHENMFWYRQDPGLGLRLIYFSYDVKMKEKGDIPEGYSVSREKKERFSLILESASTNQTSMYLCAHNRGDTGELFFGEGSRLTVL.